These T cell receptor beta chains were read from a single sample in a study of glioma-infiltrating T cells. A single record per CDR3 protein comes from TCRdb applying MiXCR to the multiplex PCR reads. The data show about 130,000 distinct CDR3 sequences, under 30% seen once. Specimen: glioma tissue, nonneoplastic brain tissue, or PBMCs (not recorded which). These receptors all stem from a human donor with low-grade glioma or glioblastoma, undergoing nonglioma brain surgery, or in good health (not recorded which). CDR3s leave out the opening cysteine and the closing phenylalanine or tryptophan. Each record gives: V gene, CDR3 protein.

TRBV24-1	ATSDGETSGPTDTQY
TRBV6-1	ASSRTSGGNEQF
TRBV6-8	ASSTHSGQGEQPQH
TRBV6-1	ASSLGTAGNTIY
TRBV5-1	ASSFGLAGEQF
TRBV24-1	ATRHRDYETQY
TRBV6-6	ASSYSRQGGGYT
TRBV4-1	ASSPGELNTEAF
TRBV5-1	ASSLVGRGGDRDTQY
TRBV7-9	ASSRGEGGGYT
TRBV20-1	SARVSEADTQY
TRBV18	ASSPRRTTEAF
TRBV7-2	ASRRLGGVGPEAF
TRBV6-1	ASIRTGSARDTQY
TRBV2	ASREDSNYGYT
TRBV6-1	ASSSSLGNIQY
TRBV28	ASSGQGSTDTQY
TRBV3-1	ASSQGIGQPQH
TRBV5-1	ASSSDQRRFQETQY
TRBV20-1	SARDLAGGPLKTDTQY
TRBV6-1	ASRTDKNTEAF
TRBV7-7	ASSLDGRNTIY
TRBV10-3	AISGWEAPETQY
TRBV29-1	SVDSGYSEAF
TRBV19	ASSNGQKNTEAF
TRBV7-2	ASSRTSSLETQY
TRBV20-1	SAKRAYNEQY
TRBV25-1	ASSPSGGAAGTQY
TRBV20-1	SARPSGSYNEQF
TRBV7-2	ASSLGPDTQH
TRBV6-1	ASSDYGRGSNQPQH
TRBV27	ASTSPSGRYNEQF
TRBV18	ASSPPGQGAGSYNEQF
TRBV25-1	ARSGTVNTEAF
TRBV6-2/TRBV6-3	ASSQKGYGNSPLH
TRBV14	ASSQYGPGILNTGELF
TRBV28	ASSLRKETQY
TRBV18	ASSPPTSVSETQY